This is a list of T cell receptor beta chains from one sample in a study of T cells after somatic rescue of genetic block. Sequencing used immunoSEQ multiplex PCR; TCRdb keeps in-frame clones, though not all of them. The sample comprises 55,000 to 70,000 clones, 85% to 95% of which are singletons, and around 3% rests with the top ten. The sample comprised peripheral blood mononuclear cells (PBMCs). The receptor source for this set is a middle-aged man. Each CDR3 is given with its conserved first and last residue. Fields, in order: J gene, CDR3 length, clone size, D gene, V gene, CDR3 protein, CDR3 DNA. A D gene is named only where the DNA matches it firmly. Rows give clone size only sometimes, using once, few, many, or a class for an expanded clone.

>TRBJ1-6|15|NA|NA|TRBV7-9
CASSLDGRNNSPLHF
TGTGCCAGCAGCTTAGATGGGAGAAATAATTCACCCCTCCACTTT
>TRBJ2-1|15|NA|TRBD2|TRBV9
CASSISGRADNEQFF
TGTGCCAGCAGCATAAGCGGGAGGGCCGACAATGAGCAGTTCTTC
>TRBJ2-2|13|NA|TRBD1|TRBV19
CASRTGYTGELFF
TGTGCCAGTAGGACAGGGTACACCGGGGAGCTGTTTTTT
>TRBJ1-1|13|NA|NA|TRBV11-3
CASSALSWTEAFF
TGTGCCAGCAGCGCTCTTAGTTGGACTGAAGCTTTCTTT
>TRBJ1-2|13|NA|TRBD1|TRBV11-3
CASSLIDRGELTF
TGTGCCAGCAGCTTAATTGACAGGGGGGAATTGACCTTC
>TRBJ2-3|16|NA|TRBD2|TRBV7-8
CASSPRWGGSTDTQYF
TGTGCCAGCAGCCCCCGATGGGGGGGTAGCACAGATACGCAGTATTTT
>TRBJ2-2|19|NA|TRBD1|TRBV9
CASSVVDRALASGTGELFF
TGTGCCAGCAGCGTAGTCGACAGGGCCCTAGCAAGTGGCACCGGGGAGCTGTTTTTT
>TRBJ1-5|15|NA|TRBD1|TRBV28
CASRRTGGGNQPQHF
TGTGCCAGCAGAAGGACAGGGGGAGGCAATCAGCCCCAGCATTTT
>TRBJ1-6|16|NA|NA|TRBV5-4
CASSLGSGGRRSPLHF
TGTGCCAGCAGCTTGGGGTCCGGGGGAAGAAGATCACCCCTCCACTTT
>TRBJ2-2|20|once|TRBD2|TRBV10-2
CASSELPGLAGGFDTGELFF
TGCGCCAGCAGTGAGCTACCGGGACTAGCGGGGGGCTTCGACACCGGGGAGCTGTTTTTT
>TRBJ1-1|14|NA|NA|TRBV28
CASSVLTENTEAFF
TGTGCCAGCAGTGTCTTGACAGAGAACACTGAAGCTTTCTTT
>TRBJ2-7|15|once|NA|TRBV6-1
CASSEAAGRAYEQYF
TGTGCCAGCAGTGAAGCGGCGGGCCGGGCGTACGAGCAGTACTTC
>TRBJ2-1|13|few|NA|TRBV27
CASSSRSHNEQFF
TGTGCCAGCAGTTCAAGGAGCCACAATGAGCAGTTCTTC
>TRBJ2-1|15|NA|NA|TRBV15
CATSSPGARGDEQFF
TGTGCCACCAGCTCCCCGGGGGCTCGGGGAGACGAGCAGTTCTTC
>TRBJ2-5|14|NA|NA|TRBV4-2
CASSQDRRQETQYF
TGTGCCAGCAGCCAAGACCGCAGGCAAGAGACCCAGTACTTC
>TRBJ1-2|14|NA|NA|TRBV6-5
CASSKFQSPKGYTF
TGTGCCAGCAGTAAATTCCAGTCCCCCAAAGGCTACACCTTC
>TRBJ2-7|16|few|TRBD1|TRBV2
CASSDLNRDSSYEQYF
TGTGCCAGCAGTGATCTAAACCGGGACAGCTCCTACGAGCAGTACTTC
>TRBJ2-3|15|NA|NA|TRBV19
CASSNKGGGPDTQYF
TGTGCCAGTAGTAACAAAGGGGGAGGCCCCGATACGCAGTATTTT
>TRBJ2-1|13|NA|NA|TRBV4-1
CASSQASHNEQFF
TGCGCCAGCAGCCAAGCTAGCCACAATGAGCAGTTCTTC
>TRBJ1-1|16|medium-sized|NA|TRBV10-1
CASSDRADVRNTEAFF
TGCGCCAGCAGTGACCGGGCGGACGTGAGGAACACTGAAGCTTTCTTT
>TRBJ1-1|14|NA|NA|TRBV5-1
CASSLEGRGTEAFF
TGCGCCAGCAGCTTGGAAGGCAGGGGCACTGAAGCTTTCTTT
>TRBJ1-1|14|few|NA|TRBV4-3
CASSQGEGNTEAFF
TGCGCCAGCAGCCAAGGGGAAGGTAACACTGAAGCTTTCTTT
>TRBJ1-6|13|NA|NA|TRBV5-4
CASSPDGNSPLHF
TGTGCCAGCAGCCCGGACGGGAATTCACCCCTCCACTTT
>TRBJ2-1|14|NA|TRBD2|TRBV5-6
CASTFFSGKNEQFF
TGTGCCAGCACCTTCTTTAGCGGGAAGAATGAGCAGTTCTTC
>TRBJ2-7|14|NA|TRBD1|TRBV5-6
CASSLGQGFHEQYF
TGTGCCAGCAGCCTGGGACAGGGGTTCCACGAGCAGTACTTC
>TRBJ2-1|13|once|NA|TRBV27
CASSFNGYNEQFF
TGTGCCAGCAGTTTTAACGGTTACAATGAGCAGTTCTTC
>TRBJ2-7|12|NA|NA|TRBV7-9
CASSPPTHEQYF
TGTGCCAGCAGCCCTCCGACCCACGAGCAGTACTTC
>TRBJ2-2|17|NA|TRBD1|TRBV9
CASSARIDRVGTGELFF
TGTGCCAGCAGCGCCAGAATTGACAGGGTCGGGACCGGGGAGCTGTTTTTT
>TRBJ1-4|12|NA|NA|TRBV25-1
CASREGNEKLFF
TGTGCCAGCAGGGAGGGTAATGAAAAACTGTTTTTT
>TRBJ2-2|15|NA|TRBD1|TRBV2
CASSLGTALTGELFF
TGTGCCAGCAGTTTAGGGACAGCCCTCACCGGGGAGCTGTTTTTT
>TRBJ2-2|19|NA|TRBD1|TRBV7-9
CASSNSLSTGGRRVGELFF
TGTGCCAGCAGCAACAGCCTTTCGACAGGGGGACGGAGGGTCGGGGAGCTGTTTTTT
>TRBJ1-1|14|NA|NA|TRBV19
CASRPQIRNTEAFF
TGTGCCAGTAGACCACAGATACGCAACACTGAAGCTTTCTTT
>TRBJ1-2|13|NA|NA|TRBV5-4
CASSLQGLYGYTF
TGTGCCAGCAGCTTGCAGGGACTCTATGGCTACACCTTC
>TRBJ2-7|16|NA|TRBD2|TRBV28
CASRTGLAGGSYEQYF
TGTGCCAGCAGGACAGGCCTAGCGGGAGGCTCCTACGAGCAGTACTTC
>TRBJ1-1|15|NA|NA|TRBV30
CAWSAGGQQNTEAFF
TGTGCCTGGAGTGCCGGGGGGCAGCAAAATACTGAAGCTTTCTTT
>TRBJ1-4|12|NA|NA|TRBV30
CAWRGSNEKLFF
TGTGCCTGGAGGGGAAGTAATGAAAAACTGTTTTTT
>TRBJ2-1|16|once|TRBD1|TRBV19
CASSKNTGGADDEQFF
TGTGCCAGTAGTAAGAACACAGGGGGCGCAGACGATGAGCAGTTCTTC
>TRBJ2-1|15|NA|TRBD2|TRBV5-1
CASSFGGGSYNEQFF
TGCGCCAGCAGCTTCGGCGGGGGCTCCTACAATGAGCAGTTCTTC
>TRBJ2-2|16|NA|TRBD2|TRBV6-5
CASSWIPGGRTGELFF
TGTGCCAGCAGTTGGATACCGGGGGGGCGGACCGGGGAGCTGTTTTTT
>TRBJ2-1|13|once|NA|TRBV25-1
CASSDWTTDEQFF
TGTGCCAGCAGTGATTGGACTACTGATGAGCAGTTCTTC
>TRBJ2-4|13|NA|NA|TRBV5-6
CASSATGRDIQYF
TGTGCCAGCAGCGCTACAGGGAGGGACATTCAGTACTTC